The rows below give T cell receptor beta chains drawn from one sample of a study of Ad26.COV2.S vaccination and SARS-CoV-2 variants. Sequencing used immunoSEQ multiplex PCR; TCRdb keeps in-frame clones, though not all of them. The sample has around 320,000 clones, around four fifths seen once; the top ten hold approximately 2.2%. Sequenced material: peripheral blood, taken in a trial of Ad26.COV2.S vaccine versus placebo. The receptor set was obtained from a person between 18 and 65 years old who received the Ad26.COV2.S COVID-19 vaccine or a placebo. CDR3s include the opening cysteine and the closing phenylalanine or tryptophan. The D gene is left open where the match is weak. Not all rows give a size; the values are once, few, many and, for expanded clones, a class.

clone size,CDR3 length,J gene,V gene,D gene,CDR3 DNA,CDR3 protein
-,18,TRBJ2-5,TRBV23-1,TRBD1,TGCGCCAGCAGGAACCTGATACTAGGACAGGGCCATTCGGAGACCCAGTACTTC,CASRNLILGQGHSETQYF
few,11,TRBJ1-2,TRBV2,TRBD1,TGTGCCAGCGGACAGGGGTATGGCTACACCTTC,CASGQGYGYTF
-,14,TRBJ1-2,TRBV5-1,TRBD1,TGCGCCAGCAGCTTGGACAGGGGAGGCTATGGCTACACCTTC,CASSLDRGGYGYTF
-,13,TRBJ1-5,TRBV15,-,TGTGCCACCAGAGCTGGTAGCAATCAGCCCCAGCATTTT,CATRAGSNQPQHF
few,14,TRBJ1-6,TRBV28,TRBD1,TGTGCCAGCAGTGACAGGGCTGTCGGTTCACCCCTCCACTTT,CASSDRAVGSPLHF
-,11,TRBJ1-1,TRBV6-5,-,TGTGCCAGCAGTCAGGGCCCTGAAGCTTTCTTT,CASSQGPEAFF
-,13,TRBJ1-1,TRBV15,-,TGTGCCACCAGCAGGAGCGTGAACACTGAAGCTTTCTTT,CATSRSVNTEAFF
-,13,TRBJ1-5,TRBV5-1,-,TGCGCCAGCAGCTTGGAGGGGAGCCAGCCCCAGCATTTT,CASSLEGSQPQHF
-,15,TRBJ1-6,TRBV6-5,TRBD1,TGTGCCAGCGAACGAGGACAGGGGAGGTATTCACCCCTCCACTTT,CASERGQGRYSPLHF
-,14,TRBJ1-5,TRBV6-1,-,TGTGCCAGCAGTGACCGGACTCCAAATCAGCCCCAGCATTTT,CASSDRTPNQPQHF
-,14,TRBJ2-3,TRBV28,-,TGTGCCAGCAGTGTAGGGGCTAGCACAGATACGCAGTATTTT,CASSVGASTDTQYF
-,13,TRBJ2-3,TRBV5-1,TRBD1,TGCGCCAGCGACAGGGACGGCACAGATACGCAGTATTTT,CASDRDGTDTQYF
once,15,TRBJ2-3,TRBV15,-,TGTGCCACCAGCAGTAGGACAGCTAGCACAGATACGCAGTATTTT,CATSSRTASTDTQYF
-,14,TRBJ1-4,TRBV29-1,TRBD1,TGCAGCGTTGATTCGGGGACAGCTAATGAAAAACTGTTTTTT,CSVDSGTANEKLFF
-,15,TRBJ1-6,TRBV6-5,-,TGTGCCAGCAGTTTTAACCAGGGCGCGTATCAACCCCTCCACTTT,CASSFNQGAYQPLHF
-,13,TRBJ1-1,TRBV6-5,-,TGTGCCAGCAGAAAGAGGGAAAACACTGAAGCTTTCTTT,CASRKRENTEAFF
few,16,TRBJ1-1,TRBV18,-,TGTGCCAGCTCACCACCGTCGGTTAGAAGGGGCACTGAAGCTTTCTTT,CASSPPSVRRGTEAFF
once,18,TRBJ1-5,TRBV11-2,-,TGTGCCAGCAGCTTAGGGGACCCGTGGGGACATAGCAATCAGCCCCAGCATTTT,CASSLGDPWGHSNQPQHF
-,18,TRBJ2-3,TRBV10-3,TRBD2,TGTGCCATCAGTGATGGGGCTAGCGGGGGATCTAGCACAGATACGCAGTATTTT,CAISDGASGGSSTDTQYF
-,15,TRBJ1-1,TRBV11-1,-,TGTGCCAGCAGCCCCCGGGGGGCTTGGAACACTGAAGCTTTCTTT,CASSPRGAWNTEAFF
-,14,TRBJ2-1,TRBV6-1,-,TGTGCCAGCAGTGAAGCGCAGGGACCGCTATCCCGGTTCTTC,CASSEAQGPLSRFF
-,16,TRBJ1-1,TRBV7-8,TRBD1,TGTGCCAGCAGCTTAGGTACAGGGGCGAGGAACACTGAAGCTTTCTTT,CASSLGTGARNTEAFF
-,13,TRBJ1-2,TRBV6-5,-,TGTGCCAGCAGTTTAGGGAGGGAAGGTGGCTACACCTTC,CASSLGREGGYTF
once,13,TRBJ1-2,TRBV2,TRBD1,TGTGCCAGCAGTTCTTCTGGGACAGTAGGCTACACCTTC,CASSSSGTVGYTF
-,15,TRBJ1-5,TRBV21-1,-,TGTGCCAGCCTTCCCGTGCTTGGGGTAATTCAGCCCCAGCATTTT,CASLPVLGVIQPQHF
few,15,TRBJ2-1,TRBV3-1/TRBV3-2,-,TGTGCCAGCACCCGGCGTGGTAGCGGAGACAATGAGCAGTTCTTC,CASTRRGSGDNEQFF
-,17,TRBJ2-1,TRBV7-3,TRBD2,TGTGCCAGCAGCTTGACTAGCGGGGGGCTGCTTTACAATGAGCAGTTCTTC,CASSLTSGGLLYNEQFF
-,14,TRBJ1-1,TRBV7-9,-,TGTGCCAGCAGCTTTCTACGAAGGCAGGAGGAAGCTTTCTTT,CASSFLRRQEEAFF
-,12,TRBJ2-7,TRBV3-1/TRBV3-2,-,TGTGCCAGCAGCCAAGTGTTGGGCAAGAAGTACTTC,CASSQVLGKKYF
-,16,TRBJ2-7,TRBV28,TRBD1,TGTGCCAGCAGTTACCGAACCGGGACAGAATCCTACGAGCAGTACTTC,CASSYRTGTESYEQYF
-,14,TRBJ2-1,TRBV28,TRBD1,TGTGCCAGCAGAAACTCTGGGACAGACAATGAGCAGTTCTTC,CASRNSGTDNEQFF
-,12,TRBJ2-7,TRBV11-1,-,TGTGCCAGCAGCTTACAGGGTTACGAGCAGTACTTC,CASSLQGYEQYF
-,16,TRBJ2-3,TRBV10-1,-,TGCGCCAGCAGTGATCTGACTGGCTTGTACACAGATACGCAGTATTTT,CASSDLTGLYTDTQYF
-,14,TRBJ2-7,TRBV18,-,TGTGCCAGCTCACCTATACGAGGGGACCACGAGCAGTACTTC,CASSPIRGDHEQYF
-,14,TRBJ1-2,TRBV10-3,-,TGTGCCATCTCCGCACAGGGAGATAACTATGGCTACACCTTC,CAISAQGDNYGYTF
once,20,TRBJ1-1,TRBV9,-,TGTGCCAGCAGTGTGTCCCCGCTAATATCACCGACAGGCATGAACACTGAAGCTTTCTTT,CASSVSPLISPTGMNTEAFF
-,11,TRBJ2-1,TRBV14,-,TGTGCCAGCAGCTTTCTGGATGAGCAGTTCTTC,CASSFLDEQFF
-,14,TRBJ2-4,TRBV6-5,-,TGTGCCAGCAGTAGGGAGGGAGGGGGAAACATTCAGTACTTC,CASSREGGGNIQYF
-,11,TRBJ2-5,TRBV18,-,TGTGCCAGCTCACCAGGGGAGACCCAGTACTTC,CASSPGETQYF
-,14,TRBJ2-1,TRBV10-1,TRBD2,TGCGCCAGCAGTGAGAGCGGGGGGGCCGATGAGCAGTTCTTC,CASSESGGADEQFF
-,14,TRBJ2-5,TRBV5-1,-,TGCGCCAGCAGCTTGGTAGGCCAGGGGGAGACCCAGTACTTC,CASSLVGQGETQYF
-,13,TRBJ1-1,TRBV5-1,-,TGCGCCAGCAGCCTCCAGGAGAACACTGAAGCTTTCTTT,CASSLQENTEAFF
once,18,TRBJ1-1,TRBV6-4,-,TGTGCCAGCAGTGACTCGAATCATCGAGGACACCCGAACACTGAAGCTTTCTTT,CASSDSNHRGHPNTEAFF
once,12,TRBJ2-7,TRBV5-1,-,TGCGCCAGCAGCTCAAGCTCCTACGAGCAGTACTTC,CASSSSSYEQYF
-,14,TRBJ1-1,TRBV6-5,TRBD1,TGTGCCAGCAAAATAACAGGGGTGAACACTGAAGCTTTCTTT,CASKITGVNTEAFF
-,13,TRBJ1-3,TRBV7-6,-,TGTGCCAGCAGCTTAGCAACTGGAAACACCATATATTTT,CASSLATGNTIYF
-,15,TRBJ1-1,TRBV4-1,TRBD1,TGCGCCAGCAGCTTGTCGGGACAGGAGAACACTGAAGCTTTCTTT,CASSLSGQENTEAFF
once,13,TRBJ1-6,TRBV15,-,TGTGCCACCAGCAGAGATCCAAATTCACCCCTCCACTTT,CATSRDPNSPLHF